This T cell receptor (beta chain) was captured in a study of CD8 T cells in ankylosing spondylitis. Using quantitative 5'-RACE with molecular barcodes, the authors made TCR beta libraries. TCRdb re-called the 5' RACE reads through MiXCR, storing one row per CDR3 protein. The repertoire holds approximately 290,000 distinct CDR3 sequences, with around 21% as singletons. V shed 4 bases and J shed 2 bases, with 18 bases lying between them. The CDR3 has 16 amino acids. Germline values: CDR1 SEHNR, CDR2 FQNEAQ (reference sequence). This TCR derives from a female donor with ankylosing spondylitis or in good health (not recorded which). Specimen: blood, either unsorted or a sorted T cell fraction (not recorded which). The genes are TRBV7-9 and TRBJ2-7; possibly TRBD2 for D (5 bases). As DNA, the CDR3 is TGTGCCAGCAGCTACGTCGGGAACAGCCGAACCTACGAGCAGTACTTC. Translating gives CASSYVGNSRTYEQYF.